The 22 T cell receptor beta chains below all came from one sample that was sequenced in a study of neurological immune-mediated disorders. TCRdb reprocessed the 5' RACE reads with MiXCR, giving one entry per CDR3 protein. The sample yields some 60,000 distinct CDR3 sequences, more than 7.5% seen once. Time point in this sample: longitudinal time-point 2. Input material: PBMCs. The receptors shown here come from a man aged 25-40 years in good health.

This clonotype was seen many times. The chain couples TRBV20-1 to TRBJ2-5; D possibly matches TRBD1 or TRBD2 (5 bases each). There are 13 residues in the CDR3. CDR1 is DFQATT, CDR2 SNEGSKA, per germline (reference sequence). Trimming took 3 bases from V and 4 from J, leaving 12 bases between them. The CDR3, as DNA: TGCAGTGCTAGCATCCCGGGGACAGAGACCCAGTACTTC. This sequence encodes CSASIPGTETQYF.

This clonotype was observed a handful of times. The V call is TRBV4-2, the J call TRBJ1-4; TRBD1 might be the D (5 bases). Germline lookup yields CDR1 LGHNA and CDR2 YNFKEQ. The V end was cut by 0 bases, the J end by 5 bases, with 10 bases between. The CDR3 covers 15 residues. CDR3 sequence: CASSQEGRSNEKLFF. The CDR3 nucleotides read TGTGCCAGCAGCCAAGAGGGACGGTCAAATGAAAAACTGTTTTTT.

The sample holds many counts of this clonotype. CDR3 nucleotides: TGTGCCAGCAGGCGGGGGCCTGGGGCCAACGTCCTGACTTTC. Translated, it gives CASRRGPGANVLTF. This chain links TRBV12-3 or TRBV12-4 with TRBJ2-6; possibly TRBD2 for D (7 bases). Trimming took off 6 bases at V and 2 bases at J, with 8 bases between the two ends. This CDR3 is built from 14 residues.

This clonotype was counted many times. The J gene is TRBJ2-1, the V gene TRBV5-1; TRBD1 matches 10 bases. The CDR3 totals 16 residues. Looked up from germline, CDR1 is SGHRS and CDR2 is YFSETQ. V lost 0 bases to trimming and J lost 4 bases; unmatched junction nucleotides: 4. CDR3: CASSLDRQGAYNEQFF. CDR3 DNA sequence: TGCGCCAGCAGCTTGGATAGACAGGGGGCGTACAATGAGCAGTTCTTC.

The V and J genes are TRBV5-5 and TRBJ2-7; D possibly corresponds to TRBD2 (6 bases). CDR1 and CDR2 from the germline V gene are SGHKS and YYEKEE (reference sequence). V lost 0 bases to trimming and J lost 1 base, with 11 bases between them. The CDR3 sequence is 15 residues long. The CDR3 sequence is CASSLGGSGSYEQYF. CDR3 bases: TGTGCCAGCAGCTTGGGAGGTAGCGGATCCTACGAGCAGTACTTC.

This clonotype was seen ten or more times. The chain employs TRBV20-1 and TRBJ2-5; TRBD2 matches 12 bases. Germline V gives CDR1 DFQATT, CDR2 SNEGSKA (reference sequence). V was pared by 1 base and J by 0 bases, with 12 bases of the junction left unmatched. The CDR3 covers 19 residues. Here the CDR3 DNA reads TGCAGTGCTAGAGGGTACGGACTAGCGGGAAACCTGTACCAAGAGACCCAGTACTTC. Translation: CSARGYGLAGNLYQETQYF.

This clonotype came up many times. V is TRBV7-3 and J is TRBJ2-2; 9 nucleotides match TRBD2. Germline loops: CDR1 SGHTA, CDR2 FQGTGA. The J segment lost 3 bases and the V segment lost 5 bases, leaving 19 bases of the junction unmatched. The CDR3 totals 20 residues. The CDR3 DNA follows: TGTGCCAGCAGCCCTGATACTTGGCGGGAGGGCAGTATGGACACCGGGGAGCTGTTTTTT. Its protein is CASSPDTWREGSMDTGELFF.

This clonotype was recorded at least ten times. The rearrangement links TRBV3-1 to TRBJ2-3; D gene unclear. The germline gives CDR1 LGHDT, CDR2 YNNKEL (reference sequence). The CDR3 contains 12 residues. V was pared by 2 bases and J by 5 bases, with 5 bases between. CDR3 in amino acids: CASSQFLDTQYF. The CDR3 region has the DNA TGTGCCAGCAGCCAATTTTTAGATACGCAGTATTTT.

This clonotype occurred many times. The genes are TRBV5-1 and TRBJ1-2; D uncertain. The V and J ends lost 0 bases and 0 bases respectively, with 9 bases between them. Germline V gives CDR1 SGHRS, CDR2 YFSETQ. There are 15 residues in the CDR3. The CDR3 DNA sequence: TGCGCCAGCAGCTTGGCCGAAGGAGCTAACTATGGCTACACCTTC. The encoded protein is CASSLAEGANYGYTF.

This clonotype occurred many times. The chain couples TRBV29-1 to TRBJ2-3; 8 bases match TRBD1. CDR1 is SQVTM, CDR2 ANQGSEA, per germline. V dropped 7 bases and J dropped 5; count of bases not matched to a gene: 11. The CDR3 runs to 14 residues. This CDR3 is CSARTGGFGDTQYF. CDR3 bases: TGCAGCGCCCGTACAGGGGGTTTCGGAGATACGCAGTATTTT.

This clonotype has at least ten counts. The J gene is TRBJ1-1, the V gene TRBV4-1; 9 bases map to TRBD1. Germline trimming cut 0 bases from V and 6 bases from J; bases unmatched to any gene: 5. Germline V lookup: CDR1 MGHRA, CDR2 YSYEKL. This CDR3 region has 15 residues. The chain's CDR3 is CASSQEETGGPEAFF. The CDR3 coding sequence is TGCGCCAGCAGCCAAGAAGAAACAGGGGGCCCTGAAGCTTTCTTT.

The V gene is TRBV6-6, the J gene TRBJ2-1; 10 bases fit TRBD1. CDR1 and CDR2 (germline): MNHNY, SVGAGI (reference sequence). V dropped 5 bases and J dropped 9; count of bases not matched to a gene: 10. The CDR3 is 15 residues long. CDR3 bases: TGTGCCAGCAGTCCAGCGGGGGACAGGGGTAGTGAGCAGTTCTTC. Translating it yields CASSPAGDRGSEQFF.

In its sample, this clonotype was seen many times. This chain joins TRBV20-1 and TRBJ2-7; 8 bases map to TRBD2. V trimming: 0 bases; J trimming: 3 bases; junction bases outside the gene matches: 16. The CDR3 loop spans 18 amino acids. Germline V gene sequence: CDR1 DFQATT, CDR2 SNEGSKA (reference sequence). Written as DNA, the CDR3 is TGCAGTGCTAGAGATAGTCAGACTAGCGAACCCCTCTACTACGAGCAGTACTTC. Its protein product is CSARDSQTSEPLYYEQYF.

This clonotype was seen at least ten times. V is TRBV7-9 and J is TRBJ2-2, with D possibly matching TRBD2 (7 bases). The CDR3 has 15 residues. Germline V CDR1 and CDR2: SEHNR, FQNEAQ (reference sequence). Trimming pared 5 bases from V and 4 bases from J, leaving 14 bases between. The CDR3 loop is CASSARGGGTGELFF. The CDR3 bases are TGTGCCAGCAGCGCCCGAGGGGGGGGCACCGGGGAGCTGTTTTTT.

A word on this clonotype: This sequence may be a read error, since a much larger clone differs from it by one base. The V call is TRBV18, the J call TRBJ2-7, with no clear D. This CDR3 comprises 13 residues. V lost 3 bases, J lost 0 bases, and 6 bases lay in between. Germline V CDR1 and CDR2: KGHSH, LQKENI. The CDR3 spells CASSPDASYEQYF. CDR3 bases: TGTGCCAGCTCACCCGACGCCTCCTACGAGCAGTACTTC.

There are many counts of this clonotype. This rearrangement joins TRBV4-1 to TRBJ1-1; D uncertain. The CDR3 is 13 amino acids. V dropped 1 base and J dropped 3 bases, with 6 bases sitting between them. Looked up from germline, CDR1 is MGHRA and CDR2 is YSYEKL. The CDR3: CASSQVGYTEAFF. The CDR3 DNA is TGCGCCAGCAGCCAAGTGGGCTACACTGAAGCTTTCTTT.

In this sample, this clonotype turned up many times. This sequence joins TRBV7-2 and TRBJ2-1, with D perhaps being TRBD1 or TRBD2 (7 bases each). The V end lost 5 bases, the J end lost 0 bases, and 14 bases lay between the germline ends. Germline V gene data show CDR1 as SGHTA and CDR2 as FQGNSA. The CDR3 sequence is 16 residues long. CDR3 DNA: TGTGCCAGCAGCCCGAGCGGGGACAGCTCCTACAATGAGCAGTTCTTC. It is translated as CASSPSGDSSYNEQFF. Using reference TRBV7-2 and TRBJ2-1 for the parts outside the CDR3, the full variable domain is GAGVSQSPSNKVTEKGKDVELRCDPISGHTALYWYRQSLGQGLEFLIYFQGNSAPDKSGLPSDRFSAERTGGSVSTLTIQRTQQEDSAVYLCASSPSGDSSYNEQFFGPGTRLTVL.

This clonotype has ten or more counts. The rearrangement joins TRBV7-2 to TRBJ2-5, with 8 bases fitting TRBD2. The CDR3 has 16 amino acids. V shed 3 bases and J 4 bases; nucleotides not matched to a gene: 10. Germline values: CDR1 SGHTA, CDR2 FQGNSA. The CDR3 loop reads CASSFVPGLGAETQYF. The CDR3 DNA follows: TGTGCCAGCAGCTTCGTACCGGGACTAGGGGCAGAGACCCAGTACTTC.

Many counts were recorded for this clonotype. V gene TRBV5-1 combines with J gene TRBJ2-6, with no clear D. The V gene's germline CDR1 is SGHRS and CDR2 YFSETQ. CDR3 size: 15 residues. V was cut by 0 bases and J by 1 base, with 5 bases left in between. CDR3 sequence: CASSLAESGANVLTF. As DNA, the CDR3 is TGCGCCAGCAGCTTGGCCGAATCTGGGGCCAACGTCCTGACTTTC.

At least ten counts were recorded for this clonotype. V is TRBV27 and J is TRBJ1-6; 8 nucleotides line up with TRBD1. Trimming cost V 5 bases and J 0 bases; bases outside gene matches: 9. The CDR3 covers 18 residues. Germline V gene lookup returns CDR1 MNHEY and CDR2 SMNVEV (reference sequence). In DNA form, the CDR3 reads TGTGCCAGCAGTGACCGGGACAGGAAGAGCTCCTATAATTCACCCCTCCACTTT. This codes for CASSDRDRKSSYNSPLHF.

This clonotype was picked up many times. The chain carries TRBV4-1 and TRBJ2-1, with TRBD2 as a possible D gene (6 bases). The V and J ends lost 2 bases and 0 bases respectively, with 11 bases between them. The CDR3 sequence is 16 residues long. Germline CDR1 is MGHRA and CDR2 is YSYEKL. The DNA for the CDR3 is TGCGCCAGCAGCCAATATAGCGGTAGCTCCTACAATGAGCAGTTCTTC. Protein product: CASSQYSGSSYNEQFF.

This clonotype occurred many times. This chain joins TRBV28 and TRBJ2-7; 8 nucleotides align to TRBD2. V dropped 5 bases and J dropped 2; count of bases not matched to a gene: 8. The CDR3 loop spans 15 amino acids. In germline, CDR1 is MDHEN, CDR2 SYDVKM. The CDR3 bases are TGTGCCAGCAGTGATCCGGGGGGGCTAGCCTACGAGCAGTACTTC. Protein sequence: CASSDPGGLAYEQYF.